This record concerns one TCR beta chain sequence. This clonotype has a handful of counts. Its cognate antigen has yet to be identified. Nothing much larger sits one base from this clone, and base qualities are not available. This specimen's time point label, per the study, means: blood at routine non-recurrence follow-up after resection. Without any cell sorting, TCR sequencing was performed on whole RNA extracted either from tumor and nontumor lung tissue or from cryopreserved PBMC samples. A patient was chosen for TCR sequencing only when enough RNA was available from at least two tumor regions. The library was made by 5' RACE. The sequencer listed for this sample is NextSeq 500. To allow correction of PCR and sequencing errors, the TCR library protocol tagged every TCR cDNA molecule with a unique molecular identifier. As for the authors' bioinformatics: TCR identification, UMI-based error correction and CDR3 extraction were performed with Decombinator tools. Expanded TCRs were defined as those above a frequency of 2 per 1,000, corresponding to the top 1% of the tumor frequency distribution. Renyi diversity was computed with the R vegan package after each repertoire had been subsampled 100 times to 5,000 TCRs. CDR3 similarity networks were built from amino acid triplet string-kernel similarity, connecting CDR3s with pairwise similarity above 0.82. TCRdb reworked the public reads: Q25 trimming with fastp, MiXCR clone assembly, productive beta chains retained. All rows with the same CDR3 protein become a single entry with the most common DNA and genes. TCRdb, rather than the study authors, made the V and J calls. The sample profile shows around 45,000 distinct CDR3 sequences; roughly 20% of them were found once. The leading ten clones occupy more than 7% of the sample.

The data belong to a study of spatial heterogeneity in lung cancer (dated by TCRdb to between 2018 and 2021). Describing the broader study: Samples were obtained from 72 patients with early-stage, untreated non-small cell lung cancer from the lung TRACERx cohort. Follow-up PBMC samples were sequenced whenever available, with a median time to follow-up of approximately 2 years after resection. More beta-chain than alpha-chain transcripts were consistently detected, likely reflecting higher beta-chain transcript abundance. In the raw uncorrected reads, each unique combination of TCR and UMI appeared more than ten times on average. In non-small cell lung cancer, the study made a quantitative comparison of TCR alpha and beta repertoires among multiple tumor regions, matched nontumor lung and blood. Nonsynonymous mutation counts, determined by whole-exome sequencing of tumor tissue, were related to features of the TCR repertoire. At surgery, both alpha and beta chains were TCR-sequenced in under 250 tumor regions, approximately 64 matched nontumor lung samples and some 60 PBMC samples.

The investigation overall reported the following: Confirming at a functional level the hypothesis that regional TCRs recognize regional mutations was considered to require additional single-cell paired TCR alpha and beta sequencing. Ubiquitous expanded tumor TCRs showed up in blood more often at tumor resection than at routine follow-up. Only approximately 15 patients were included in the comparisons of baseline and follow-up blood repertoires.

The material was PBMCs, obtained at follow-up. The receptor was derived from a female donor with early-stage non-small cell lung cancer.

The DNA sequence follows: TGTGCCAGCAGCTGGGCAACCAATGGCTACACCTTC. Its coded protein is CASSWATNGYTF. The chain is encoded by TRBV11-2 joined to TRBJ1-2; the D gene identity is not certain. CDR1 is given as SGHAT and CDR2 as FQNNGV, both from the germline V gene. Counted from cysteine to phenylalanine, this CDR3 has 12 amino acids. The read is trimmed to its CDR3 DNA, 36 bases read in frame from base 1. A distance of 9 bases separates the germline ends of V and J, which lose 4 bases and 6 bases respectively.